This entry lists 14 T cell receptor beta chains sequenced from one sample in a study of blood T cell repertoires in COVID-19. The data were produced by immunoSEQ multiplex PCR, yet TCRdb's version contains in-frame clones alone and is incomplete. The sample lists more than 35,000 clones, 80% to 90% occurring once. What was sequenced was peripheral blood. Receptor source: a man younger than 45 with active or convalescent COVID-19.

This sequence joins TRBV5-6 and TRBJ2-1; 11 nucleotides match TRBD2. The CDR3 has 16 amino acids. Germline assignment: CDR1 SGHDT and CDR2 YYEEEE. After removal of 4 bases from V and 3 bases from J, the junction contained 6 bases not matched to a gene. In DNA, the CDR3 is TGTGCCAGCAGCATTAGCGGGAGGGGGGTCTACAATGAGCAGTTCTTC. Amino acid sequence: CASSISGRGVYNEQFF.

CDR3 region: CAWSVGQTYEQYV. The CDR3 DNA sequence: TGTGCCTGGAGTGTAGGACAGACCTACGAGCAGTACGTC. The genes are TRBV30 and TRBJ2-7; a possible D gene is TRBD1 (6 bases). The V and J ends lost 0 bases and 2 bases respectively, with 8 bases between them. Per germline, CDR1 GTSNPN and CDR2 SVGIG (reference sequence). The CDR3 is 13 amino acids.

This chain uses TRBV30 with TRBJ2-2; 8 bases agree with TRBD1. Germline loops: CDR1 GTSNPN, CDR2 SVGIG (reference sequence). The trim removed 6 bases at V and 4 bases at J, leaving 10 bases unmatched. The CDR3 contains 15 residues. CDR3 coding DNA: TGTGCCTGCACGGGGGAGACAGGGGCCACCGGGGAGCTGTTTTTT. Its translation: CACTGETGATGELFF.

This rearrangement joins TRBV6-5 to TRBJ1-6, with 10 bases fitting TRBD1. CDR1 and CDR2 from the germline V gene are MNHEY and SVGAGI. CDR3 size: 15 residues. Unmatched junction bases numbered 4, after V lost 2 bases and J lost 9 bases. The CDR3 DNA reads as TGTGCCAGCAGTTACGGGACAGGGGTTCGTTCACCCCTCCACTTT. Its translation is CASSYGTGVRSPLHF.

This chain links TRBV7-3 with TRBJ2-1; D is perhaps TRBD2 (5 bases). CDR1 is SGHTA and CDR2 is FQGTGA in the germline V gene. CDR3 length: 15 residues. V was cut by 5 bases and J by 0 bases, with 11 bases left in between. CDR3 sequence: CASSPGLSSYNEQFF. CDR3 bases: TGTGCCAGCAGCCCAGGACTGAGCTCCTACAATGAGCAGTTCTTC.

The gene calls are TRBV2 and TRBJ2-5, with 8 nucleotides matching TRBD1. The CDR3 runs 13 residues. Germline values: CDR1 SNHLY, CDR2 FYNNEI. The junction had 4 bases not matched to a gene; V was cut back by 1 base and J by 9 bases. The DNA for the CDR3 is TGTGCCAGCAGTGAAGGGAGACAGGGGCCCCAGTACTTC. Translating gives CASSEGRQGPQYF.

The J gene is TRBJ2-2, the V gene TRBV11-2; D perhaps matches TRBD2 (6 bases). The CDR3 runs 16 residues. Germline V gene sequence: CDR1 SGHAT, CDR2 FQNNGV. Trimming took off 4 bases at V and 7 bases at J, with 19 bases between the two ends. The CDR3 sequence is CASSSWERSGYGELFF. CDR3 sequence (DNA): TGTGCCAGCAGCTCCTGGGAGCGGAGCGGGTACGGGGAGCTGTTTTTT.

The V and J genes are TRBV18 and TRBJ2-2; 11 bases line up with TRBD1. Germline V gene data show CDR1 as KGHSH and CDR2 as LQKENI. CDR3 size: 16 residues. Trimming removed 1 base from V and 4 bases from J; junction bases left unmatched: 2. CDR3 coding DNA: TGTGCCAGCTCACCACGTGGGACAGGGGGCACCGGGGAGCTGTTTTTT. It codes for CASSPRGTGGTGELFF.

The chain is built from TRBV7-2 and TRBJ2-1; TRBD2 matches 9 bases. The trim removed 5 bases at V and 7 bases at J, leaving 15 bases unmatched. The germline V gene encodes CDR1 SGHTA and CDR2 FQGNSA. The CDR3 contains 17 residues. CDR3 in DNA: TGTGCCAGCAGCCCCCGCGAGGGGCGGGAGGGCAGGAATGAGCAGTTCTTC. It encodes CASSPREGREGRNEQFF.

CDR3 protein: CASSLVQTSGPPPQFF. The CDR3 bases are TGTGCCAGCAGCTTAGTTCAAACTAGCGGGCCGCCCCCCCAGTTCTTC. The chain recombines TRBV7-2 with TRBJ2-1; 9 positions agree with TRBD2. Germline values: CDR1 SGHTA, CDR2 FQGNSA. V dropped 1 base and J dropped 13; count of bases not matched to a gene: 14. The CDR3 runs to 16 residues.

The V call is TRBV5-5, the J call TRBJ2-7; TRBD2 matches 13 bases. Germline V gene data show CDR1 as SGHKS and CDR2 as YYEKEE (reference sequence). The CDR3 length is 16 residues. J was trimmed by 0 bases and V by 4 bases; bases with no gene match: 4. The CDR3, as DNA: TGTGCCAGCAGCCGGACTAGCGGGGGCACCTCCTACGAGCAGTACTTC. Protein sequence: CASSRTSGGTSYEQYF.

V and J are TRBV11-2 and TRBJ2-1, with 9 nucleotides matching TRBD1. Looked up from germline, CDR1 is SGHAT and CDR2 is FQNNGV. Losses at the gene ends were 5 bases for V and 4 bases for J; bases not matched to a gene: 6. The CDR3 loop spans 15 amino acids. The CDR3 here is CASSPDRGGYNEQFF. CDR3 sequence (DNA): TGTGCCAGCAGCCCGGACAGGGGAGGATACAATGAGCAGTTCTTC.

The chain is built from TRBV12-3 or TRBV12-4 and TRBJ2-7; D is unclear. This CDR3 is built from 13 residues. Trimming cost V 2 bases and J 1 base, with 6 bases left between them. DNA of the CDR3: TGTGCCAGCAGTTTAAGCTCTTCCTACGAGCAGTACTTC. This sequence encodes CASSLSSSYEQYF.

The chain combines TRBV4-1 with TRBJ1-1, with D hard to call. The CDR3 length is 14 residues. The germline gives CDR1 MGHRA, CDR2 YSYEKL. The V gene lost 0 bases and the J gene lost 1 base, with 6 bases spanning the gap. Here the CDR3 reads CASSQDHGNTEAFF. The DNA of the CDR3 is TGCGCCAGCAGCCAAGATCACGGGAACACTGAAGCTTTCTTT.